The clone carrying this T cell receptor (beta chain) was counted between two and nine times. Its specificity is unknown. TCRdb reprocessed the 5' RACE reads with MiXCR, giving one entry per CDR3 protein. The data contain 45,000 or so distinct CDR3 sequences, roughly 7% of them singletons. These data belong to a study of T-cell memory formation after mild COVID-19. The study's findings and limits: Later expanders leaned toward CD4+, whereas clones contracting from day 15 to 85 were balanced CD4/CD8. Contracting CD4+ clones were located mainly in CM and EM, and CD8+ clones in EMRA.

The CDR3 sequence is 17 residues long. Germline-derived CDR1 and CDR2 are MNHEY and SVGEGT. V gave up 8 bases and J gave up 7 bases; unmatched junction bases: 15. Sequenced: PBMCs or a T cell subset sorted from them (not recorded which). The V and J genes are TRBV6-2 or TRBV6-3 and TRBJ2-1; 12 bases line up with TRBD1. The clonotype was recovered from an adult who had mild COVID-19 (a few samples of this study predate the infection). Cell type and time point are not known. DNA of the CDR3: TGTGCCAGCGAGATACCCCCGGGACAGGGGGCATCGAATGAGCAGTTCTTC. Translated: CASEIPPGQGASNEQFF.